This TCR beta chain originates from a study of cytomegalovirus exposure and HLA in healthy donors. The PCR ran on 60 Vbeta and 13 Jbeta primers. In the authors' methods: Among the unique TCR beta chains that a later analysis counted, 80 million to 100 million in all, roughly 10 million were shared. Here immunoSEQ multiplex PCR was the method, and the copy in TCRdb shows in-frame clones only, minus some. That table supplies the V and J calls and clone size; D and trimming were determined from the DNA. This table holds approximately 160,000 clones, just under 80% found once. The V gene's germline CDR1 is SGHVS and CDR2 FQNEAQ. The CDR3 loop spans 16 amino acids. V shed 1 base, J shed 3 bases, and the junction held 8 bases outside the gene matches.

This receptor was taken from a woman aged 45-59 years in good health and CMV-seropositive. The chain employs TRBV7-8 and TRBJ1-2; 7 positions match TRBD1. The sequencing sample was made of PBMCs. The DNA of the CDR3 is TGTGCCAGCAGCTTAGTAGGGTCAGGGACAGACTATGGCTACACCTTC. It yields the protein CASSLVGSGTDYGYTF.